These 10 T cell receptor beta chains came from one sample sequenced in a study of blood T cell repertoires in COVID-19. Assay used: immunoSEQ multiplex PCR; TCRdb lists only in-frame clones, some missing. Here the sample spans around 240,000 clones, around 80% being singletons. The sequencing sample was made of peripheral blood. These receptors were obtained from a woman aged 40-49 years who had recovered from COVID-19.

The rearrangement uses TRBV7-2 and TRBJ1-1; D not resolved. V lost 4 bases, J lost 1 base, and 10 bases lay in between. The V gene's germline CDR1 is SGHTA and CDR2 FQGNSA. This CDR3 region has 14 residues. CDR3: CASSSRPQNTEAFF. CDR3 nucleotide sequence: TGTGCCAGCAGCTCGCGGCCCCAGAACACTGAAGCTTTCTTT.

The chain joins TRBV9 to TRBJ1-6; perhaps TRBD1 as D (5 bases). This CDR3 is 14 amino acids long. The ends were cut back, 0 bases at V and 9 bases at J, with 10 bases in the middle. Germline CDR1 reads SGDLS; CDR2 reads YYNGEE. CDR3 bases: TGTGCCAGCAGCGTAGGGCCAGGGTTTTCACCCCTCCACTTT. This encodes CASSVGPGFSPLHF.

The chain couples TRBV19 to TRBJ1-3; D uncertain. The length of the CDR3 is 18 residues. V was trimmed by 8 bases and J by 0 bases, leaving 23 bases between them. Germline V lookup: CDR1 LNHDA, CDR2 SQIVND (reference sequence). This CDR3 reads CASSIRVGSFSSGNTIYF. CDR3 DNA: TGTGCCAGTTCAATTCGGGTAGGGAGCTTCAGCTCTGGAAACACCATATATTTT.

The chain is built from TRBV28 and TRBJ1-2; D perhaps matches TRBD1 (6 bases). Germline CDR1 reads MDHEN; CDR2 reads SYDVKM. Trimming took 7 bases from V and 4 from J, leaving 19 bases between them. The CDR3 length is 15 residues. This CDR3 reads CASTTPGTYAYGYTF. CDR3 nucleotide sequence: TGTGCCAGCACCACCCCCGGGACATATGCCTATGGCTACACCTTC.

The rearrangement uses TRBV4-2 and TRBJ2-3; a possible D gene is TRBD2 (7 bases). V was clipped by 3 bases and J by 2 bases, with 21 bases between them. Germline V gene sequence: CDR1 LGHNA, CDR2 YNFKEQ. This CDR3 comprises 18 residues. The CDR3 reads CASSQTGHGGPSTDTQYF. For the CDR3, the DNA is TGTGCCAGCAGCCAGACCGGTCACGGGGGGCCTTCCACAGATACGCAGTATTTT.

CDR3 in amino acids: CASSWDWNTEAFF. The CDR3 DNA is TGTGCCAGCTCCTGGGACTGGAACACTGAAGCTTTCTTT. V gene TRBV18 combines with J gene TRBJ1-1, with a tentative D call TRBD1 (5 bases). V lost 6 bases to trimming and J lost 1 base, with 9 bases between them. Germline loops: CDR1 KGHSH, CDR2 LQKENI. This CDR3 contains 13 residues.

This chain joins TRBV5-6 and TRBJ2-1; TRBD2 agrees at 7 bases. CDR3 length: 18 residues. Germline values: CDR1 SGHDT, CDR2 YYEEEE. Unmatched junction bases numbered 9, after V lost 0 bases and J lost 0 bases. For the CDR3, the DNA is TGTGCCAGCAGCTTGGTGGTAGCGGGTGCTGGCTCCTACAATGAGCAGTTCTTC. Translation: CASSLVVAGAGSYNEQFF.

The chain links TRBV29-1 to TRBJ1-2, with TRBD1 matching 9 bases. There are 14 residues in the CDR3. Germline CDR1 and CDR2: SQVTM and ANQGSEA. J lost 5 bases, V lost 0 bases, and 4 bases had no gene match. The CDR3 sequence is CSVEETGGSYGYTF. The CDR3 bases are TGCAGCGTTGAAGAAACAGGGGGCTCTTATGGCTACACCTTC. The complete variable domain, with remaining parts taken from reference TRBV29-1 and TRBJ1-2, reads SAVISQKPSRDICQRGTSLTIQCQVDSQVTMMFWYRQQPGQSLTLIATANQGSEATYESGFVIDKFPISRPNLTFSTLTVSNMSPEDSSIYLCSVEETGGSYGYTFGSGTRLTVV.

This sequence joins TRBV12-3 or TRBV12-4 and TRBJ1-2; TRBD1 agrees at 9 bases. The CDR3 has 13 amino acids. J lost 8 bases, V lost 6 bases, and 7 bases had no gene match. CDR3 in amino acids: CASRLTGGSGYTF. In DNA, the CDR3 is TGTGCCAGCAGATTGACAGGGGGGTCGGGCTACACCTTC.

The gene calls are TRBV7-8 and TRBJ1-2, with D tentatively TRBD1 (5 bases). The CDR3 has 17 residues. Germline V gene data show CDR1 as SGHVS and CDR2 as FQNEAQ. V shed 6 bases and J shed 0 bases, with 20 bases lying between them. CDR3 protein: CASSSLGQGYTNYGYTF. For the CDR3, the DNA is TGTGCCAGCAGTTCCCTGGGCCAGGGATATACTAACTATGGCTACACCTTC.